This T cell receptor (beta chain) was found in a study of cytomegalovirus exposure and HLA in healthy donors. Findings and caveats of the study: Some public TCRs appeared in many individuals, while most sequences were rare. Overall, about 160 TCR beta chains were annotated as cytomegalovirus-associated.

Using immunoSEQ multiplex PCR, the repertoire was profiled, and TCRdb retains in-frame clones only, with some absent. The sample includes about 50,000 clones, 85% to 95% of them seen just once. This clone was observed a few times. Its antigen is unknown. Germline values: CDR1 ENHRY, CDR2 SYGVKD. Germline trimming cut 7 bases from V and 3 bases from J; bases unmatched to any gene: 4. The CDR3 spans 14 residues. The sample consisted of PBMCs. This rearrangement joins TRBV10-3 to TRBJ2-2; 8 bases map to TRBD1. This clonotype was sampled from a man younger than 30 in good health and CMV-seronegative. This chain's CDR3 is CAIKTGVDTGELFF. The CDR3 DNA reads as TGTGCCATCAAGACAGGGGTAGACACCGGGGAGCTGTTTTTT.